The sequence of this T cell receptor beta chain was determined in a study of blood T cells in healthy people across ages. On the study more broadly: About one barcoded beta molecule per two T cells came from capture by template switching.

Details on this clonotype: Its ends do not fully match the called genes, so a read error is possible.

The authors ran a second PCR of about 7 to 12 cycles using a sample-barcoded 5' primer and a J-beta primer mix. TCRdb called the 5' RACE reads again in MiXCR, with one record for every CDR3 protein. The profile shows about 800,000 distinct CDR3 sequences, more than 45% of them singletons. This clonotype was obtained from a man aged 30-40 years in good health. Sequencing was performed on blood.

CDR3 sequence reads: CAISESGSGGHNEQFF. In DNA, the CDR3 is TGTGCCATCAGTGAGTCGGGGTCCGGTGGCCACAACGAGCAGTTCTTC. The chain recombines TRBV10-3 with TRBJ2-1; no firm D call. Germline V lookup: CDR1 ENHRY, CDR2 SYGVKD. The CDR3 loop spans 16 amino acids.